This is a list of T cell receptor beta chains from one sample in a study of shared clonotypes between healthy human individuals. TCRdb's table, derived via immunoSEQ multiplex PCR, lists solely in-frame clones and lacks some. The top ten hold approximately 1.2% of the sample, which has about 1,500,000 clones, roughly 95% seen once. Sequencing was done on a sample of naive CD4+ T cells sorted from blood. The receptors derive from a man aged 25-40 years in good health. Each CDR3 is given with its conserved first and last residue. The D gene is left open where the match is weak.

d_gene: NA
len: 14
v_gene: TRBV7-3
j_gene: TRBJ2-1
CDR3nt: TGTGCCAGCAGCTTAAGTTTAGCCTACAATGAGCAGTTCTTC
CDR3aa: CASSLSLAYNEQFF

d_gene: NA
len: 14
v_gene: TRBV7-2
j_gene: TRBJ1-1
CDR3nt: TGTGCCAGCAGCCCCGGGGGGCCGAACACTGAAGCTTTCTTT
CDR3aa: CASSPGGPNTEAFF

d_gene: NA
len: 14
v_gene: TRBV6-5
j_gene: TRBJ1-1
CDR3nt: TGTGCCAGCAGTGAGAGAGGGGGTTGGACTGAAGCTTTCTTT
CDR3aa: CASSERGGWTEAFF

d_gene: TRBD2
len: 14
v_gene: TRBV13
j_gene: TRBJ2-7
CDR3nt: TGTGCCAGCAGCTTCAGCGGGAGCTCCTACGAGCAGTACTTC
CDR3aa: CASSFSGSSYEQYF

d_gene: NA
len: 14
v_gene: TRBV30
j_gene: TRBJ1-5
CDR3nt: TGTGCCTGGAGTTTGGGTGTGGGCAATCAGCCCCAGCATTTT
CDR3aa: CAWSLGVGNQPQHF

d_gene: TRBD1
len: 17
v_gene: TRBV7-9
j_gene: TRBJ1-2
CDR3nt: TGTGCCAGCAGCTTCTACCCTGGACAGGGCTGGGGGAATGGCTACACCTTC
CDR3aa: CASSFYPGQGWGNGYTF

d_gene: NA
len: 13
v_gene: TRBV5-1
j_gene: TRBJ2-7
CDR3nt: TGCGCCAGCAGCTTCTCGGACTCTCGGGAGCAGTACTTC
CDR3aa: CASSFSDSREQYF

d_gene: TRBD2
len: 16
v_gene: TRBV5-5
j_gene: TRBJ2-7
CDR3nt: TGTGCCAGCAGCTTGGGACTAGCGGGAGACAACTACGAGCAGTACTTC
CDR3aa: CASSLGLAGDNYEQYF

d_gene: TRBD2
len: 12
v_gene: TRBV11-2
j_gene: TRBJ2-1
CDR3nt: TGTGCAAGTGGGGAGGGCTACAATGAGCAGTTCTTC
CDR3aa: CASGEGYNEQFF

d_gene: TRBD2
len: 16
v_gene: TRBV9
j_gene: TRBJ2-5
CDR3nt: TGTGCCAGCAGCGTATCTAGCGGAAGGGGTCAAGAGACCCAGTACTTC
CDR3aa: CASSVSSGRGQETQYF

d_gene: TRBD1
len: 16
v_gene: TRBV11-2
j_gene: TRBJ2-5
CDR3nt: TGTGCCAGCAGCCAGGCGGGCCAGGGGGAACAAGAGACCCAGTACTTC
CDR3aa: CASSQAGQGEQETQYF

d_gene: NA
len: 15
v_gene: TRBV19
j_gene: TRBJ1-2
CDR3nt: TGTGCCAGTAGTATCGGTTTGGGGAGGATGAACGGCTACACCTTC
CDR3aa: CASSIGLGRMNGYTF

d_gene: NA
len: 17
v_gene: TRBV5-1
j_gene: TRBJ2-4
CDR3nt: TGCGCCAGCAGCTTGGCCCAGACACTTTCTTCCAAAAACATTCAGTACTTC
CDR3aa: CASSLAQTLSSKNIQYF

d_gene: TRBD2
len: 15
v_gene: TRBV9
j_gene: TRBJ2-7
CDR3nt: TGTGCCAGCAGCCCACAGGCACTAGCGGAGTACGAGCAGTACTTC
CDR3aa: CASSPQALAEYEQYF